The text below deals with one TCR beta chain. What it recognizes is unknown. This sample was included in a study of beta chain features in type 1 diabetes. Points from the study as a whole: Shorter TCRB CDR3s, moderately but significantly so, marked every one of the four CD4+ subsets in Type 1 diabetes patients.

Expressed TCRB transcripts were sequenced because the isolated RNA had all been reverse transcribed beforehand. Measured with immunoSEQ multiplex PCR; TCRdb has only the in-frame clones, and not every one. The sample yields about 930,000 clones, under 20% seen once. Sequenced sample: naive CD4+ T cells from blood. The clonotype comes from a woman aged 18-29 years in good health.

The DNA for the CDR3 is TGTGCCAGCAGCGCGAAAGCGGGAGTTGGAGAGACCCAGTACTTC. It translates to CASSAKAGVGETQYF. This chain connects TRBV9 to TRBJ2-5, with 8 bases that match TRBD2. The J segment lost 4 bases and the V segment lost 3 bases, leaving 8 bases of the junction unmatched. Germline V gene lookup returns CDR1 SGDLS and CDR2 YYNGEE. The CDR3 runs to 15 residues.